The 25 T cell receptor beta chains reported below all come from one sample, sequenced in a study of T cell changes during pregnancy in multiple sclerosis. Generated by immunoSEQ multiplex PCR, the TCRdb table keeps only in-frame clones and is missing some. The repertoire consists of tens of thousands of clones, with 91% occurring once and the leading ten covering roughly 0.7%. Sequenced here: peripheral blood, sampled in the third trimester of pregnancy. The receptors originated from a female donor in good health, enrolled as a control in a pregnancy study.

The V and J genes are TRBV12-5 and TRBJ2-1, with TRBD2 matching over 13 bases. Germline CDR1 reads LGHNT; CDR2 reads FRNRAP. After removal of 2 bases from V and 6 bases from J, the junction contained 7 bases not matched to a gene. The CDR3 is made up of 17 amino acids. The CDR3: CASGLRTSGRKSNEQFF. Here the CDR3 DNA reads TGTGCTAGTGGTTTGCGGACTAGCGGGAGAAAGTCCAATGAGCAGTTCTTC.

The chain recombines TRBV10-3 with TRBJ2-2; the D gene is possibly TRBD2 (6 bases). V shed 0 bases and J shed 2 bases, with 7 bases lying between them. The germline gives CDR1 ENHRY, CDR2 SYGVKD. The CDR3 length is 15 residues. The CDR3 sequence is CAISESGGNTGELFF. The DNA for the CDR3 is TGTGCCATCAGTGAGTCGGGGGGTAACACCGGGGAGCTGTTTTTT.

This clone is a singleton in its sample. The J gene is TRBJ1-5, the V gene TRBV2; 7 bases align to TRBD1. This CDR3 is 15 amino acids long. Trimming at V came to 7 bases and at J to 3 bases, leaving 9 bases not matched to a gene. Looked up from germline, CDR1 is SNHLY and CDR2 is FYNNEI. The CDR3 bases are TGTGCCAGCACACAAAGGGGGCAGAACAATCAGCCCCAGCATTTT. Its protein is CASTQRGQNNQPQHF.

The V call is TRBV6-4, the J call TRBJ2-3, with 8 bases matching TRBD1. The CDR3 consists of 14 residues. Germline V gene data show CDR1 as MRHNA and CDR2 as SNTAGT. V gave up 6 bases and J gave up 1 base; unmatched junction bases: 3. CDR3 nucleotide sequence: TGTGCCAGCAGCATGGACAGGGGCACAGATACGCAGTATTTT. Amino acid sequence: CASSMDRGTDTQYF.

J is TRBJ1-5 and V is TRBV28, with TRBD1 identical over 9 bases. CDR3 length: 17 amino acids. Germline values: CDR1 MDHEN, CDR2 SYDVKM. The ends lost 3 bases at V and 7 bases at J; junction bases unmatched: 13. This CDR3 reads CASSLSGTGSRGQPQHF. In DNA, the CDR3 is TGTGCCAGCAGTTTGTCCGGGACAGGGTCTAGGGGACAGCCCCAGCATTTT. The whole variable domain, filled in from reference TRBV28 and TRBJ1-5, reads DVKVTQSSRYLVKRTGEKVFLECVQDMDHENMFWYRQDPGLGLRLIYFSYDVKMKEKGDIPEGYSVSREKKERFSLILESASTNQTSMYLCASSLSGTGSRGQPQHFGDGTRLSIL.

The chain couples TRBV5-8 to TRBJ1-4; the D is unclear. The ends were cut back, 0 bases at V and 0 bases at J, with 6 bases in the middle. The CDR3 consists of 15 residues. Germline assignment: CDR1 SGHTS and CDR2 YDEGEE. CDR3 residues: CASSLGQATNEKLFF. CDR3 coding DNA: TGTGCCAGCAGCTTGGGACAAGCAACTAATGAAAAACTGTTTTTT.

CDR3 in DNA: TGTGCCAGCAGCCCCCCGTTCCGAGTAGCGGGTCCTAGGGATGAGCAGTTCTTC. This encodes CASSPPFRVAGPRDEQFF. The gene calls are TRBV7-9 and TRBJ2-1; 7 bases fit TRBD2. The CDR3 runs to 18 residues. J was trimmed by 8 bases and V by 5 bases; bases with no gene match: 21. Germline values: CDR1 SEHNR, CDR2 FQNEAQ (reference sequence).

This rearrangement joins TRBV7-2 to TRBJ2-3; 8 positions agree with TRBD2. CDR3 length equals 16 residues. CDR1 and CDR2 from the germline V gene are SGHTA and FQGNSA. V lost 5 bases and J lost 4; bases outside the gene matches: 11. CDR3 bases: TGTGCCAGCAGCCCCTCGGGGGGGGGCCAGTCAGATACGCAGTATTTT. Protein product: CASSPSGGGQSDTQYF.

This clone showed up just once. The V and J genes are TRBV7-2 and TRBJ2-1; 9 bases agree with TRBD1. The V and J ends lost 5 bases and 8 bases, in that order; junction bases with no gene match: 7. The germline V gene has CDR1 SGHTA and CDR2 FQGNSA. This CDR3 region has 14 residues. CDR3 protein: CASSADRGDHEQFF. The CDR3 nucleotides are TGTGCCAGCAGCGCCGACAGGGGGGACCATGAGCAGTTCTTC. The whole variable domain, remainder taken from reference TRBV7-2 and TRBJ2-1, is GAGVSQSPSNKVTEKGKDVELRCDPISGHTALYWYRQSLGQGLEFLIYFQGNSAPDKSGLPSDRFSAERTGGSVSTLTIQRTQQEDSAVYLCASSADRGDHEQFFGPGTRLTVL.

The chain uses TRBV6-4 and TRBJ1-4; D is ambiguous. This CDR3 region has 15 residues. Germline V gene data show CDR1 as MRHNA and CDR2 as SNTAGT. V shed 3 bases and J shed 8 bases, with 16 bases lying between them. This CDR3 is CASSEGTSGGEKLFF. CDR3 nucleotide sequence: TGTGCCAGCAGTGAGGGAACCTCCGGCGGGGAAAAACTGTTTTTT.

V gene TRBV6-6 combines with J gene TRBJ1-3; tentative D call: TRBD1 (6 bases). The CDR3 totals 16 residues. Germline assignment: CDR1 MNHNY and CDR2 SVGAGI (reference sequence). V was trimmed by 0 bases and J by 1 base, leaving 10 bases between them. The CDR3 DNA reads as TGTGCCAGCAGTTACTCGTGGGGGCGGTCTGGAAACACCATATATTTT. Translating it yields CASSYSWGRSGNTIYF.

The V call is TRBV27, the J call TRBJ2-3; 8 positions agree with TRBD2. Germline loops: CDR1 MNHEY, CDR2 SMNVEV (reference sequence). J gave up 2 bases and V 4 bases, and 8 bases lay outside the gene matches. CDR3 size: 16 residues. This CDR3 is CASSSRRGGATDTQYF. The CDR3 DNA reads TGTGCCAGCAGTTCAAGACGGGGGGGCGCCACAGATACGCAGTATTTT.

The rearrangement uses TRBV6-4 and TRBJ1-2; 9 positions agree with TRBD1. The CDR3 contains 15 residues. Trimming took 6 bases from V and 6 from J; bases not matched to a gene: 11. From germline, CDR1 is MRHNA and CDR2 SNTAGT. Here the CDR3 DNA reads TGTGCCAGCAGGCCCGGGACAGGGTTTAATAATGGCTACACCTTC. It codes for CASRPGTGFNNGYTF.

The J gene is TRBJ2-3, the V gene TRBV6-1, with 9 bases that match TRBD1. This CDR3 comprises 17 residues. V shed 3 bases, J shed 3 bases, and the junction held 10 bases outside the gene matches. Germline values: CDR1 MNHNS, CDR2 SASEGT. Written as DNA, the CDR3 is TGTGCCAGCAGTGATTTGGGACAGGGTAGGGGTACAGATACGCAGTATTTT. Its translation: CASSDLGQGRGTDTQYF.

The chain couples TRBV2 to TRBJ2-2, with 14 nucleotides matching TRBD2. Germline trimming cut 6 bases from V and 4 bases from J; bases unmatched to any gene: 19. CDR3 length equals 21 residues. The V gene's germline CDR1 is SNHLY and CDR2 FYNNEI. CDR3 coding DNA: TGTGCCAGCAGCAAGGACAGGGAGAGGACTAGCGGGAGGCCGAGCACCGGGGAGCTGTTTTTT. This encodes CASSKDRERTSGRPSTGELFF. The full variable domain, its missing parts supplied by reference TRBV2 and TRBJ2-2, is EPEVTQTPSHQVTQMGQEVILRCVPISNHLYFYWYRQILGQKVEFLVSFYNNEISEKSEIFDDQFSVERPDGSNFTLKIRSTKLEDSAMYFCASSKDRERTSGRPSTGELFFGEGSRLTVL.

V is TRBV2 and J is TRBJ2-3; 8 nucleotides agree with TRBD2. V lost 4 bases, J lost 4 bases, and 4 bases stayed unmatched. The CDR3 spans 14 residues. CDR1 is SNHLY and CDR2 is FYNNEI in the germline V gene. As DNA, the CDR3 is TGTGCCAGCAGTGCCGGGAGGGTGGCAGATACGCAGTATTTT. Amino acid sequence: CASSAGRVADTQYF.

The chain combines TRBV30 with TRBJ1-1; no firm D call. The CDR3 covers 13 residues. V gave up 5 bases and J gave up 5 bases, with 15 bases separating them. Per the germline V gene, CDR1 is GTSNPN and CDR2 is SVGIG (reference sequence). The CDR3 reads CAWARSSRTEAFF. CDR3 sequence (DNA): TGTGCCTGGGCGAGGTCCAGCAGAACTGAAGCTTTCTTT.

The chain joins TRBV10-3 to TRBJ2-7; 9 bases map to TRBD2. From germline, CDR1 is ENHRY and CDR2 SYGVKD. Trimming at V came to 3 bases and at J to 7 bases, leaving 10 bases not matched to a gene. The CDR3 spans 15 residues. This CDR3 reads CAISDSGGRGVEQYF. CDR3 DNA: TGTGCCATCAGTGATTCAGGCGGGAGGGGGGTGGAGCAGTACTTC.

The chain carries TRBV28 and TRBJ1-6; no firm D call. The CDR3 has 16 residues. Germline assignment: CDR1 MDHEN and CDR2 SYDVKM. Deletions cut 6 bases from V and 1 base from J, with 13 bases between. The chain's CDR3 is CASSRGGGSYNSPLHF. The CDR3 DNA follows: TGTGCCAGCAGCCGGGGAGGTGGGTCCTATAATTCACCCCTCCACTTT.

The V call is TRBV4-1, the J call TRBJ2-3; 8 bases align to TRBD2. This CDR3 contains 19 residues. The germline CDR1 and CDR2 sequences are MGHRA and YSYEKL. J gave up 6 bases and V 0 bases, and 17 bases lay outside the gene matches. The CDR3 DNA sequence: TGCGCCAGCAGCCAAGAACCGGGGGCCCGGCGGGGGGCAGGGGATACGCAGTATTTT. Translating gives CASSQEPGARRGAGDTQYF.

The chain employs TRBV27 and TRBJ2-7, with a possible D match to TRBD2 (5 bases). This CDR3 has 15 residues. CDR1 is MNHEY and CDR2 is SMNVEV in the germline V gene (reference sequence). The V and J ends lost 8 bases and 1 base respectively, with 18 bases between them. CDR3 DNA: TGTGCCAGCGAGAGCCGGGGTGTCGAATCCTACGAGCAGTACTTC. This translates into CASESRGVESYEQYF.

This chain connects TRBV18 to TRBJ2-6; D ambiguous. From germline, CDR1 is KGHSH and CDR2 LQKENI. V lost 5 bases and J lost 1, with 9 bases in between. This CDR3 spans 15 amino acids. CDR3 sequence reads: CASSFEPSGANVLTF. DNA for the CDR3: TGTGCCAGCTCATTCGAGCCATCTGGGGCCAACGTCCTGACTTTC.

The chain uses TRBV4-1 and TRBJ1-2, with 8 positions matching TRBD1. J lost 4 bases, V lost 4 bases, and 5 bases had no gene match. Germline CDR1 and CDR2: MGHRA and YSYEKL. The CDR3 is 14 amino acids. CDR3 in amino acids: CASSPGQGGYGYTF. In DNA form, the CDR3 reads TGCGCCAGCAGCCCTGGACAGGGAGGCTATGGCTACACCTTC.

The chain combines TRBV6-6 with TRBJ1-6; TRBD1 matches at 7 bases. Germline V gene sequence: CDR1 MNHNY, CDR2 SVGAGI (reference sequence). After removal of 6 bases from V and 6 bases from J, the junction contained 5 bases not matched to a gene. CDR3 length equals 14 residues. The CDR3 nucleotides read TGTGCCAGCAGACTACAGGGGCGTAATTCACCCCTCCACTTT. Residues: CASRLQGRNSPLHF.

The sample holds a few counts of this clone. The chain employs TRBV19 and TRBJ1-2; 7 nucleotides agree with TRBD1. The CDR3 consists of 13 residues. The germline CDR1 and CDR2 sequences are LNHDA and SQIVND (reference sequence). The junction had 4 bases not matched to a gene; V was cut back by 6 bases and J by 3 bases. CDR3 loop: CASSLDRDYGYTF. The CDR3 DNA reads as TGTGCCAGTAGCCTAGACAGGGACTATGGCTACACCTTC. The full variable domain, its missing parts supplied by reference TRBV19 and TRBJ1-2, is DGGITQSPKYLFRKEGQNVTLSCEQNLNHDAMYWYRQDPGQGLRLIYYSQIVNDFQKGDIAEGYSVSREKKESFPLTVTSAQKNPTAFYLCASSLDRDYGYTFGSGTRLTVV.